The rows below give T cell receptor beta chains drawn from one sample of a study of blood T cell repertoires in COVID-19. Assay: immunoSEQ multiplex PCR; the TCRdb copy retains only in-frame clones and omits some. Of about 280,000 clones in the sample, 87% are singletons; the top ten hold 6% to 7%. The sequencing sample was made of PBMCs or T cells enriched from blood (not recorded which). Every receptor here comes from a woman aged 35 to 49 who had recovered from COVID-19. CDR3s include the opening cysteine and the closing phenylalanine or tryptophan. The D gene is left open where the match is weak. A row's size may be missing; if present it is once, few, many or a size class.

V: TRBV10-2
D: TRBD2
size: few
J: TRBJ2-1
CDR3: CASSSGAGDEQFF
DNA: TGCGCCAGCTCAAGCGGGGCGGGGGATGAGCAGTTCTTC

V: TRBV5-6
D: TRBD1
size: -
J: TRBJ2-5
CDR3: CASSRRTGDFQTQYF
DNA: TGTGCCAGCAGCCGGCGGACAGGTGATTTTCAGACCCAGTACTTC

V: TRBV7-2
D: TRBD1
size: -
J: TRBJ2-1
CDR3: CASSRWTGGGSANEQFF
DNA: TGTGCCAGCAGCCGCTGGACAGGGGGCGGGAGTGCAAATGAGCAGTTCTTC

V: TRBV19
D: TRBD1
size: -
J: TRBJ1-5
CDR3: CASSISDRENQPQHF
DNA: TGTGCCAGTAGTATCTCCGACAGGGAGAATCAGCCCCAGCATTTT

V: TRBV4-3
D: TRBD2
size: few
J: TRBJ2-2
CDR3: CASSQDWRLAGTGELFF
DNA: TGCGCCAGCAGCCAAGATTGGAGACTAGCGGGCACCGGGGAGCTGTTTTTT

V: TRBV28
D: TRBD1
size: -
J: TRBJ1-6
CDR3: CASSKPGQSYSPLHF
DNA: TGTGCCAGCAGTAAACCGGGACAGTCTTATTCACCCCTCCACTTT

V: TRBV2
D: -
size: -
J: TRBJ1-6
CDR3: CASSENGLSYSPLHF
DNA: TGTGCCAGCAGTGAAAACGGTCTGTCGTATTCACCCCTCCACTTT

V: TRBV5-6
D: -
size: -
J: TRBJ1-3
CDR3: CASSRGLSSGNTIYF
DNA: TGTGCCAGCAGCCGGGGTCTAAGCTCTGGAAACACCATATATTTT

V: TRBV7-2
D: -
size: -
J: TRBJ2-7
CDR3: CASSWAPGQAAYEQYF
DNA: TGTGCCAGCAGCTGGGCCCCAGGACAAGCCGCGTACGAGCAGTACTTC

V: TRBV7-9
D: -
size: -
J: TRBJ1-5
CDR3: CASSLVSGNQPQHF
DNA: TGTGCCAGCAGCTTAGTTTCCGGGAATCAGCCCCAGCATTTT